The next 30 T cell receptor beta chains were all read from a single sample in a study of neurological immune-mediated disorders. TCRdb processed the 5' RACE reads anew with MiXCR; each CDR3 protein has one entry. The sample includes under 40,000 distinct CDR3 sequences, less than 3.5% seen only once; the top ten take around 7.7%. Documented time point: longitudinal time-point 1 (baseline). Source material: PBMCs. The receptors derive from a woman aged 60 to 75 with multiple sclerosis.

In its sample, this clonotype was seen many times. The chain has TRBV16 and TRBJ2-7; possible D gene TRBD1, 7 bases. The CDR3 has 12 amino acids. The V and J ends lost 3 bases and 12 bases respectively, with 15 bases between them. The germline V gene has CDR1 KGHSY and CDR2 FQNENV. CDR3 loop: CASSQYRGGTYF. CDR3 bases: TGTGCCAGCAGCCAGTACAGGGGAGGAACGTACTTC.

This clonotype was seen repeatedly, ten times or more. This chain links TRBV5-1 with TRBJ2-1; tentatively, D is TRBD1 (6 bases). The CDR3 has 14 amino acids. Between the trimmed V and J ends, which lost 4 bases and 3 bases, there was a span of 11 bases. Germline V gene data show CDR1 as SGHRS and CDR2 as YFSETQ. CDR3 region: CASSIQGLYNEQFF. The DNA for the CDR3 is TGCGCCAGCAGCATACAGGGTCTCTACAATGAGCAGTTCTTC.

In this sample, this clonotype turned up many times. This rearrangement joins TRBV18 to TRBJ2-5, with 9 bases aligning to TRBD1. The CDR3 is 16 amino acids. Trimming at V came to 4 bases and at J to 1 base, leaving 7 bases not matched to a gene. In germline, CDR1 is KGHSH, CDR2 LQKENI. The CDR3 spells CASSHGTGWPQETQYF. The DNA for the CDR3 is TGTGCCAGCTCACACGGGACAGGGTGGCCCCAAGAGACCCAGTACTTC.

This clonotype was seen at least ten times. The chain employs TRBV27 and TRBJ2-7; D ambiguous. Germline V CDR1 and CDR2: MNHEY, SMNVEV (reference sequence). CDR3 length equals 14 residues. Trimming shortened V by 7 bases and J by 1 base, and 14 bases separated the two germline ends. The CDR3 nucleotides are TGTGCCAGCACCTCTTGGGCACCTTCCTACGAGCAGTACTTC. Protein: CASTSWAPSYEQYF.

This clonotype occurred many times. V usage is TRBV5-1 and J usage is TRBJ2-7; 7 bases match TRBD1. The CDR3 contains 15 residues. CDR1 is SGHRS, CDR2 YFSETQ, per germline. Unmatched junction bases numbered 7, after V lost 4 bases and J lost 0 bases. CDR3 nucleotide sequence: TGCGCCAGCAGCCGCTCCGGGACAGCCTCCTACGAGCAGTACTTC. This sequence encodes CASSRSGTASYEQYF. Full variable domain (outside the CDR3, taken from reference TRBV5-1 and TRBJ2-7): KAGVTQTPRYLIKTRGQQVTLSCSPISGHRSVSWYQQTPGQGLQFLFEYFSETQRNKGNFPGRFSGRQFSNSRSEMNVSTLELGDSALYLCASSRSGTASYEQYFGPGTRLTVT.

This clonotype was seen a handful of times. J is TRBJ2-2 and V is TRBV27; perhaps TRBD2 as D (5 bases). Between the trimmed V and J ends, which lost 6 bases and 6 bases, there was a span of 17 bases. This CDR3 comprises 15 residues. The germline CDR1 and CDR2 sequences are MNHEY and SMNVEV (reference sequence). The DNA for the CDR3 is TGTGCCAGCAGCCACCGCCTAGGGAGCGCCGGGGAGCTGTTTTTT. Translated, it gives CASSHRLGSAGELFF.

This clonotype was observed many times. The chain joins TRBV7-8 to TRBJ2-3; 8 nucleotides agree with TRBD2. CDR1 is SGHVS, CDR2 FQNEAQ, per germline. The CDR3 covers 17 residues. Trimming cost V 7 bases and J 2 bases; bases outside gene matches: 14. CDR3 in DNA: TGTGCCAGCACCCCGGGAGGGGCAGTACTTTACACAGATACGCAGTATTTT. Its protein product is CASTPGGAVLYTDTQYF.

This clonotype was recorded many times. The CDR3 reads CASGPGSTDTQYF. The DNA for the CDR3 is TGTGCCAGCGGTCCGGGAAGCACAGATACGCAGTATTTT. This rearrangement joins TRBV3-1 to TRBJ2-3, with TRBD2 as a possible D gene (5 bases). Germline-derived CDR1 and CDR2 are LGHDT and YNNKEL (reference sequence). V shed 8 bases and J shed 0 bases, with 9 bases lying between them. The CDR3 contains 13 residues.

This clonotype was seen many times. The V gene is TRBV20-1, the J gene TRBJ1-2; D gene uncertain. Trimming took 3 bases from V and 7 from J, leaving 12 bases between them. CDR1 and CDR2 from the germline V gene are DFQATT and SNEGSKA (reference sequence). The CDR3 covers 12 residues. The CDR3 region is CSARDLRAGYTF. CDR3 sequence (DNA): TGCAGTGCTAGGGACCTTCGGGCTGGCTACACCTTC.

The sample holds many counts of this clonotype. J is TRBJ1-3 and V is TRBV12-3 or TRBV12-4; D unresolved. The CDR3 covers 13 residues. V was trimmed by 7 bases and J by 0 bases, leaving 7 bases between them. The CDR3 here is CASKVDSGNTIYF. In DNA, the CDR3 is TGTGCCAGCAAAGTGGACTCTGGAAACACCATATATTTT.

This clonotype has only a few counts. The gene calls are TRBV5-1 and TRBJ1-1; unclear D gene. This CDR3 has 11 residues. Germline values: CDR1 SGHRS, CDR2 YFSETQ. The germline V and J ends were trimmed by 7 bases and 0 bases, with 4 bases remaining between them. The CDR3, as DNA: TGCGCCAGCCCGTTGAACACTGAAGCTTTCTTT. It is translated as CASPLNTEAFF.

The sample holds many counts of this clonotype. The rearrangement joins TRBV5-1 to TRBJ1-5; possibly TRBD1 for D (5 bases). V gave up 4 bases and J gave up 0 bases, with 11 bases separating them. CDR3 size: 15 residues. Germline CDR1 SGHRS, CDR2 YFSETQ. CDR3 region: CASSPFGGSNQPQHF. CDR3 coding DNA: TGCGCCAGCAGCCCGTTCGGGGGTAGCAATCAGCCCCAGCATTTT.

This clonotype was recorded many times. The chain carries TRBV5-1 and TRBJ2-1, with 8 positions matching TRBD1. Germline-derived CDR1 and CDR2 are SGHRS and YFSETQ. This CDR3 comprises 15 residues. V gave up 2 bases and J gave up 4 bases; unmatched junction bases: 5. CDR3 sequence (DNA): TGCGCCAGCAGCTTCCAGGGGGCGGATTACAATGAGCAGTTCTTC. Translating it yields CASSFQGADYNEQFF.

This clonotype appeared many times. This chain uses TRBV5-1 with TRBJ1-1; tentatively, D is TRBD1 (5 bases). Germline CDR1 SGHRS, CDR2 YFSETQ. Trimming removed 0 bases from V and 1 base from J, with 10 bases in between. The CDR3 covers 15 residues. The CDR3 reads CASSLVLGPNTEAFF. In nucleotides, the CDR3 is TGCGCCAGCAGCTTGGTGTTGGGGCCGAACACTGAAGCTTTCTTT.

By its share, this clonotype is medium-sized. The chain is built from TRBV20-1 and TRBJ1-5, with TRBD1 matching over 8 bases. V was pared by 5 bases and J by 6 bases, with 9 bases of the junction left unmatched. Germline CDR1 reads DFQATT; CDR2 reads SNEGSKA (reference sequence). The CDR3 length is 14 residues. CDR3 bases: TGCAGTGCTGAAGGACAGGGCGCGGGTCAGCCCCAGCATTTT. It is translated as CSAEGQGAGQPQHF.

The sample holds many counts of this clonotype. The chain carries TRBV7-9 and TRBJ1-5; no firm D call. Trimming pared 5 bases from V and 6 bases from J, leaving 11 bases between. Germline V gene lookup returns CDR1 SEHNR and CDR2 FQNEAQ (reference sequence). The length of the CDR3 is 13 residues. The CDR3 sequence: CASSPPVLQPQHF. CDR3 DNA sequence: TGTGCCAGCAGCCCCCCCGTCCTTCAGCCCCAGCATTTT.

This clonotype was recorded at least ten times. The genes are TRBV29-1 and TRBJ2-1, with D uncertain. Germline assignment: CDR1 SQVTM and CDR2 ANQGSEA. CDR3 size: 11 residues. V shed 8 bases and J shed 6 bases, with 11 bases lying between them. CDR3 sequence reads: CSTGWGNEQFF. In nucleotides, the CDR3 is TGCAGCACTGGTTGGGGCAATGAGCAGTTCTTC.

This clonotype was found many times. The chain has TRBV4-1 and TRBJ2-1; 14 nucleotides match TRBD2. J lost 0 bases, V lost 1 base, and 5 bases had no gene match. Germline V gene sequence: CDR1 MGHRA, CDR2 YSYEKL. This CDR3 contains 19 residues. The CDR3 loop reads CASSQGGLAGGRSYNEQFF. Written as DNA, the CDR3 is TGCGCCAGCAGCCAAGGAGGACTAGCGGGGGGACGCTCCTACAATGAGCAGTTCTTC.

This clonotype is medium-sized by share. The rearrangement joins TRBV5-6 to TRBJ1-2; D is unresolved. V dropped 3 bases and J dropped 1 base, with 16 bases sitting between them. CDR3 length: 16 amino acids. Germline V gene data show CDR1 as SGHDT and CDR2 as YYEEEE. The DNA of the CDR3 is TGTGCCAGCAGCTCCGGAGGGCCGGGGTTTAACTATGGCTACACCTTC. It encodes CASSSGGPGFNYGYTF.

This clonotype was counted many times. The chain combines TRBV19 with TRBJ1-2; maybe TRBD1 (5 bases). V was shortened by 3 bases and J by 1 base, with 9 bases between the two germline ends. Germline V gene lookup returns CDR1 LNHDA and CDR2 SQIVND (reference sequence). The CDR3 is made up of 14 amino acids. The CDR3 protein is CASSMFQGNYGYTF. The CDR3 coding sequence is TGTGCCAGTAGTATGTTTCAGGGTAACTATGGCTACACCTTC.

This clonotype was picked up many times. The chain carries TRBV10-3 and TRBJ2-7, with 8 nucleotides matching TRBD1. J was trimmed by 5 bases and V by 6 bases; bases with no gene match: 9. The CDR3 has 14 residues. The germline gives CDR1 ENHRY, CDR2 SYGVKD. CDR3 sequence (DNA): TGTGCCATCAGGATTAAGGACAGGGCCAACGAGCAGTACTTC. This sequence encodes CAIRIKDRANEQYF.

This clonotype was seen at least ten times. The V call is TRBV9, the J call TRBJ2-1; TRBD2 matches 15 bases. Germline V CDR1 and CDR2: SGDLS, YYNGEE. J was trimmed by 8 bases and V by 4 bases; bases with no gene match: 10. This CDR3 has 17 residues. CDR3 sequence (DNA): TGTGCCAGCAGCTCACTGGGGACTAGCGGGGGGAGCGATGAGCAGTTCTTC. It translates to CASSSLGTSGGSDEQFF.

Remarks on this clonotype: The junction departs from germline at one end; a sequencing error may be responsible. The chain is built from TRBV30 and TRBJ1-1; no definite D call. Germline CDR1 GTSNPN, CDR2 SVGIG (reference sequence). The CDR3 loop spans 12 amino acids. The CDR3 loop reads CDWNSGDTEAFF. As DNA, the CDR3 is TGTGACTGGAACAGTGGGGACACTGAAGCTTTCTTT.

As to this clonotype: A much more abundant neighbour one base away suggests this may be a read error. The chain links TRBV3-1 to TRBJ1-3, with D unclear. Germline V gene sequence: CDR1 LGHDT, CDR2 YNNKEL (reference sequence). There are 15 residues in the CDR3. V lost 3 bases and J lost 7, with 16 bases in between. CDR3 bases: TGTGCCAGCAGCCACCAACGCGGTGGTTGGAACACCATATATTTT. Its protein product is CASSHQRGGWNTIYF.

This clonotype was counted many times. In nucleotides, the CDR3 is TGTGCCAGCAGCCAGCCGTGGGACAGGGCCTACAATGAGCAGTTCTTC. It encodes CASSQPWDRAYNEQFF. This chain connects TRBV14 to TRBJ2-1, with TRBD1 identical over 9 bases. V gave up 3 bases and J gave up 2 bases; unmatched junction bases: 5. This CDR3 spans 16 amino acids. Germline V gene lookup returns CDR1 SGHDN and CDR2 FVKESK.

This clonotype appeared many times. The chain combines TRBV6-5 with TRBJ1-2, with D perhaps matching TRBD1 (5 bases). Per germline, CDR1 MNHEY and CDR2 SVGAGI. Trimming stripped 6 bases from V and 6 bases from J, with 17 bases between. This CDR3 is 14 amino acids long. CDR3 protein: CASRRGSSRDGYTF. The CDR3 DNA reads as TGTGCCAGCAGACGGGGCAGTAGTCGGGATGGCTACACCTTC.

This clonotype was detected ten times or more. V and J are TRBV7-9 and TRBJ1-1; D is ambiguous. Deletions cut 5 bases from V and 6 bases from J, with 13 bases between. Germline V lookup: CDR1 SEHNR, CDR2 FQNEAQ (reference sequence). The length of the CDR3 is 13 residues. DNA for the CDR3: TGTGCCAGCAGCCCCGACCCCCGCGCTGAAGCTTTCTTT. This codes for CASSPDPRAEAFF. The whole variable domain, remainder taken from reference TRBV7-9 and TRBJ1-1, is DTGVSQNPRHKITKRGQNVTFRCDPISEHNRLYWYRQTLGQGPEFLTYFQNEAQLEKSRLLSDRFSAERPKGSFSTLEIQRTEQGDSAMYLCASSPDPRAEAFFGQGTRLTVV.

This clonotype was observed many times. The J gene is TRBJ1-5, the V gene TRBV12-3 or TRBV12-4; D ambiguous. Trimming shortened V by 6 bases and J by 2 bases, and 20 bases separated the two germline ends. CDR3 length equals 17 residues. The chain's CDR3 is CASSLGSGNVGNQPQHF. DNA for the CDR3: TGTGCCAGCAGCCTAGGCTCCGGGAATGTTGGCAATCAGCCCCAGCATTTT.

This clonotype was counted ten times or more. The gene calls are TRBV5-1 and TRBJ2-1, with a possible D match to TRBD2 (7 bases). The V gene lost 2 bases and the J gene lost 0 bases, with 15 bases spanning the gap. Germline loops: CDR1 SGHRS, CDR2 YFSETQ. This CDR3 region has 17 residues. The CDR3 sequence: CASSFVGGAGSYNEQFF. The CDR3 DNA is TGCGCCAGCAGCTTCGTTGGGGGGGCCGGCTCCTACAATGAGCAGTTCTTC.

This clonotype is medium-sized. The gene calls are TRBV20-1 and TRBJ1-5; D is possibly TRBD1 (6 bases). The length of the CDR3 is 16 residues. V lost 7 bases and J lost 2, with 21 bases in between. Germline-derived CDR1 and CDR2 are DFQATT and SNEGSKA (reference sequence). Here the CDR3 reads CSGSRGGRGGNQPQHF. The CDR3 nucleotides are TGCAGTGGGTCCAGAGGGGGGCGAGGTGGCAATCAGCCCCAGCATTTT.